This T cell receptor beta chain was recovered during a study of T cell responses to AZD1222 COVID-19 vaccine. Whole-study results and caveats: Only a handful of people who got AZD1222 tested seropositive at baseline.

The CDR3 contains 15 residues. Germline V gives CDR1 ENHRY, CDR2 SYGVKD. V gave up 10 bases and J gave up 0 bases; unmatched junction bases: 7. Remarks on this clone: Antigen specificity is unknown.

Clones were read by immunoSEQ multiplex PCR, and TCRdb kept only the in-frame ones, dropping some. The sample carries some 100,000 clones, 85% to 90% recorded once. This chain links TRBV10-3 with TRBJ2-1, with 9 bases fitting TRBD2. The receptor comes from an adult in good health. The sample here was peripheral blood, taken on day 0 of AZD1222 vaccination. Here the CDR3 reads CATVTSGGSYNEQFF. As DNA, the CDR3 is TGTGCCACCGTGACTAGCGGAGGCTCCTACAATGAGCAGTTCTTC.